This TCR beta chain stems from a study of control samples from healthy donors and cancer patients. The protocol was immunoSEQ multiplex PCR, while the TCRdb copy is restricted to in-frame clones and leaves out a portion. The sample shows 170,000 or so clones, roughly 94% of them seen only once. Germline V gene lookup returns CDR1 MNHEY and CDR2 SVGAGI. The CDR3 is 15 residues long. Germline trimming cut 4 bases from V and 4 bases from J; bases unmatched to any gene: 9. Specimen: blood. The gene calls are TRBV6-5 and TRBJ1-2, with 7 bases fitting TRBD1. This clonotype originated in a middle-aged woman in good health. The CDR3 loop reads CASSLMRTGRYGYTF. As DNA, the CDR3 is TGTGCCAGCAGTTTGATGCGGACAGGTCGCTATGGCTACACCTTC.